This TCR beta chain was recovered during a study of shared clonotypes between healthy human individuals. Trimming removed 0 bases from V and 4 bases from J, with 10 bases in between. Germline V gene sequence: CDR1 SGHTA, CDR2 FQGNSA. The CDR3 runs 14 residues. Assay used: immunoSEQ multiplex PCR; TCRdb lists only in-frame clones, some missing. This sample has about 1,900,000 clones, with around 96% found just once. Naivety among CD8 cells was defined by CD45RO negativity and positive CCR7 selection, thereby excluding terminally differentiated effector memory CD45RA+ cells. This TCR was recovered from a man in his late teens or twenties in good health. The sequenced material came from naive CD8+ T cells sorted from blood. This sequence joins TRBV7-2 and TRBJ2-7; possibly TRBD2 for D (6 bases). CDR3 nucleotides: TGTGCCAGCAGCTTAGCCGAGGAGGGATACGAGCAGTACTTC. This codes for CASSLAEEGYEQYF.